This TCR beta chain was identified in a study of blood T cells in healthy people across ages. CDR3 length equals 16 residues. Germline V lookup: CDR1 SEHNR, CDR2 FQNEAQ (reference sequence). Trimming cost V 2 bases and J 9 bases; bases outside gene matches: 12. A J-beta primer mix and a sample-barcoded 5' primer were used in a second PCR of about 7 to 12 cycles. TCRdb re-called the 5' RACE reads with MiXCR, one entry per CDR3 protein. Of 650,000 to 800,000 distinct CDR3 sequences in the sample, 52% are singletons; the top ten hold about 13%. Study-wide results and caveats: There were more naive CD4+ cells and higher diversity in long-lived donors than in aged donors.

Per-sample PBMC isolation yielded at least 7 million cells. Total RNA amounts of at least 5.5 micrograms were extracted per sample. This clonotype was seen repeatedly, ten times or more. No antigen is known for it. The sequenced material came from blood. This clonotype was sampled from an elderly woman in good health. V usage is TRBV7-9 and J usage is TRBJ2-1; TRBD2 matches at 8 bases. The CDR3 spells CASSLLAGGPRGEQFF. CDR3 coding DNA: TGTGCCAGCAGCTTACTAGCGGGTGGGCCACGGGGTGAGCAGTTCTTC.